The T cell receptor beta chain described here comes from a study of blood T cell repertoires in COVID-19. In the study overall: The samples span acute and convalescent COVID-19 from the United States, Italy and Spain. The cDNA or gDNA used as material had been derived from T cells, B-cell-depleted T cells, or PBMCs.

In the original workflow: Cell counts per sample came from amplifying reference gene primers. The table came from immunoSEQ multiplex PCR; TCRdb's copy has only in-frame clones and leaves some out. V and J calls and clone size are given by that table; D and trimming were obtained from the DNA. The data show a few hundred thousand clones, more than 70% seen once. This CDR3 comprises 13 residues. The germline CDR1 and CDR2 sequences are ENHRY and SYGVKD. V was pared by 4 bases and J by 2 bases, with 6 bases between. The TCR comes from a woman in her thirties who had recovered from COVID-19. Sequencing used peripheral blood. V and J are TRBV10-3 and TRBJ1-3; no clear D. The DNA of the CDR3 is TGTGCCATCAGTGGAGTTGCTGGAAACACCATATATTTT. It codes for CAISGVAGNTIYF.